This record looks at one T cell receptor (beta chain) sequence and its context. This record belongs to a study of blood T cell repertoires in COVID-19. The cohort comprised adults aged roughly 18 to 95 years residing in 20 to 30 US areas. Produced via immunoSEQ multiplex PCR; TCRdb's table is partial and in-frame only. The sample shows a few hundred thousand clones, 85% of them seen only once. The CDR3 length is 15 residues. With 3 bases removed from V and 3 bases from J, the gap between germline ends came to 13 bases. CDR1 KGHSH and CDR2 LQKENI come from the germline V gene. The sequenced sample was PBMCs or T cells enriched from blood (not recorded which). J is TRBJ2-3 and V is TRBV18; D unclear. This clonotype was sampled from a man in his forties who had recovered from COVID-19. Here the CDR3 DNA reads TGTGCCAGCTCACCGACTCCCTCTGCTACAGATACGCAGTATTTT. Protein product: CASSPTPSATDTQYF.